This T cell receptor (beta chain) appears in the sequencing data of a study of cytomegalovirus exposure and HLA in healthy donors (dated by TCRdb to 2016 to 2017). About the full investigation: An earlier analysis of about 560 of the donors reported about 280 Gb of sequence data and around 110 million unique TCR beta sequences obtained from roughly 180 million T cells. A later analysis re-analyzed previously published TCR beta repertoires from 500 to 700 donors and added high-resolution HLA genotyping to study TCR occurrence patterns. Around 300 gigabases of sequencing data and tens of millions of unique TCR sequences were included in an early release covering several hundred HLA-typed donors. Every repertoire in the discovery cohort had been generated on one and the same sequencing platform. Among 398 genotyped donors of the cohort, an average of around 240,000 unique TCR beta nucleotide sequences were sequenced per donor, around 20% of them non-productive. The study was designed to test whether signatures of past pathogen exposure could be identified by cataloging public T cell receptors. In the later analysis, no new phenotypic data were used to find candidate immune exposures; instead, reliance was placed on TCR beta sequences and their occurrence across donors. The study used immunosequencing to profile the T cell repertoires of 670 or so subjects and linked those repertoires to cytomegalovirus serostatus. Donor age, sex, ethnicity and CMV serostatus were compiled alongside the repertoire data. Because of strong linkage in the cohort, roughly five DR-DQ haplotypes were treated as single units for association and clustering. Class I and class II HLA loci were covered by the typing at four-digit resolution. The genetic ancestry cluster associated with self-reported Caucasian donors included around four fifths of the approximately 410 genotyped donors. The number of donors typed differed by locus, with 629-630 for A, B, C, DRB1 and DQB1, roughly 520 for DQA1, nearly 610 for DPA1, and under 490 for DPB1. An earlier analysis of about 620 of the donors applied high-throughput TCR beta sequencing to assess whether each TCR beta V gene segment acted as functional or pseudogenic. A separate validation cohort of roughly 120 different subjects was used in addition to the roughly 670-subject first cohort. High-throughput TCR immunosequencing, statistical association of individual TCRs with disease status, and machine learning were combined to predict cytomegalovirus infection status. A later genetic analysis took genome-wide SNP genotypes for about three fifths of the roughly 700 donors and used that subset as a discovery cohort. Broad study findings and their caveats: A later analysis found that most CMV-associated TCR beta chains appeared HLA-restricted, with HLA associations seemingly driven largely by CMV exposure. Because counts were too low, around 18 rarely observed V segments, including chromosome 9 orphons, were left out of the earlier analysis of approximately 500 of the donors. In a later analysis, HLA-associated TCR beta chains showed more clonal expansion and lower generation probabilities than non-associated chains that were equally common. This cohort had only TCR beta chains sequenced, and the lack of alpha or paired-chain data limited which features could be detected. When HLA alleles, especially DR and DQ, strongly co-occurred, TCR associations were difficult to assign to individual alleles. A few of the identified cytomegalovirus-associated TCR beta chains were confirmed in vitro to be specific for cytomegalovirus antigens. At a false discovery rate of 0.05, a later analysis linked around 15,000 TCR beta sequences to specific HLA alleles. The sequencing pipeline was judged likely to have produced a cluster of highly shared sequence variants as a technical artifact. Some IMGT-functional V segments, including TRBV6-2 and TRBV6-3, could not be told apart with the 87-base-pair reads, so those segments were excluded. A later analysis reported that several top co-occurrence clusters appeared linked to parvovirus B19, influenza, CMV and Epstein-Barr virus. Across donors, most TCR sequences were observed very rarely, whereas some public TCRs were present in many individuals. Because HLA typing was missing for some donors at each locus, association tests included only the typed subset. Correlated functional status among segregating V segments might be attributable to linkage disequilibrium, but an unknown experimental factor could not be ruled out. The classifier was reported to diagnose cytomegalovirus status with high specificity and sensitivity in both the original and validation cohorts. The presence/absence analyses assumed that sequencing depth was roughly uniform across donors, and that assumption may not be true. In an earlier analysis of 500 to 650 of the donors, most TCR beta V segments appeared in productive rearrangements about 87% or about 30% of the time, broadly matching IMGT annotations. Immune exposure information for the cohort was limited to CMV serostatus. A total of 150 to 200 TCR beta chains were listed by the study as associated with cytomegalovirus. A further reported finding was that TCR beta sequences accurately predicted the HLA-A and HLA-B alleles for most subjects in the first cohort. An association between a missense DCLRE1C variant and V-gene and J-gene trimming of TCR beta chains was found in a later genetic analysis and replicated in an independent cohort. In a later genetic analysis, fewer N-insertions in productive TCRs were reported among donors in an Asian-associated ancestry cluster than the roughly 700-donor mean. A later analysis found that TCR association rates varied across HLA loci, with DRB1 alleles showing the most associated TCRs and HLA-C alleles the fewest. The authors suggested that the approach could potentially be generalized to other disease states and immunological phenotypes.

The CDR3 runs 15 residues from the cysteine to the phenylalanine. Of the read, only the CDR3 DNA is kept; its 45 bases are in frame from base 1. In the germline V gene (reference sequence), CDR1 corresponds to LNHNV and CDR2 to YYDKDF. The cohort comprised around 690 healthy bone marrow donors. At the time of sampling, all cohort members were nominally healthy, though unrecorded immune exposures were likely present. The donor tested CMV seronegative, placing the donor among the 350 or so seronegative members of the cohort. A peripheral blood sample was provided by each donor, and peripheral blood mononuclear cells were used for TCR beta sequencing. The Qiagen DNeasy Blood Extraction Kit was used to extract genomic DNA from the blood cell samples. The library was generated by the immunoSEQ multiplex PCR assay. For the multiplex PCR, a mixture combining 60 forward primers for TCR Vbeta segments and 13 reverse primers for TCR Jbeta segments was used. A multiplex PCR assay on genomic DNA amplified the CDR3 region of rearranged TCR beta genes. The amplified TCR beta libraries were sequenced on the Illumina HiSeq System as 87-base-pair reads. In the paper's pipeline: In a later analysis, 80 million or so unique TCR beta chains were counted across the roughly 610 repertoires, and around 10 million of these chains were shared by at least two donors. Raw reads were error-corrected and collapsed into unique sequences with a nearest-neighbor algorithm that merged closely related sequences to remove PCR and sequencing errors. To assign V, D and J gene segments, CDR3 sequences were aligned to IMGT reference sequences. For a sequence to be retained, a match of at least six nucleotides was required to both a V gene segment and a J gene segment. A rearrangement counted as productive if the CDR3 had no stop codons and remained in frame with V and J, and every other rearrangement counted as non-productive. CDR3 was defined by IMGT convention, running from the second conserved V-encoded cysteine to the conserved J-encoded phenylalanine. The earlier analysis of roughly 590 of the donors excluded sequences that lacked an unambiguous match to a single V gene segment. An earlier analysis of approximately 590 of the donors classified V segments as functional when productive rearrangements were above 56.7% and as segregating when the standard deviation between donors was above 5%. A statistical classification framework was built for diagnosing cytomegalovirus status from the catalog of TCR beta chain sequences. A later analysis assigned V and J genes by comparing TCR nucleotide sequences with IMGT/GENE-DB human TR gene sequences. The TCRdist pipeline was used in a later analysis to assign CDR3 sequences and most-parsimonious VDJ recombination scenarios. In a later analysis, every TCR beta chain was defined by the combination of its CDR3 amino acid sequence and its V-gene family, and reads without a unique V-gene family were dropped. In a later analysis, 500 to 700 highly shared, low-generation-probability nucleotide sequences were removed to address suspected cross-contamination and a sequencing artifact. In a later analysis, a clonal expansion index was calculated for each public chain from normalized within-repertoire ranks of inferred template counts. Generation probabilities in a later analysis came from a VDJ recombination model fitted to out-of-frame rearrangements, and those results were checked against IGoR. In a later analysis, TCR-TCR, TCR-HLA and TCR-CMV co-occurrence was scored with hypergeometric tests, and a repertoire-size bias correction was applied to TCR pairs. To estimate false discovery rates, a later analysis permuted the HLA or CMV assignments 20 times. A later analysis grouped co-occurring TCRs with DBSCAN, adding TCRdist sequence similarity when clustering within HLA-allele-positive subsets. Repertoires with fewer than 30,000 or more than 120,000 public chains were left out of co-occurrence clustering, as were four to six repertoires with anomalous nucleotide sharing. TCRdb stores this immuneACCESS table with in-frame sequences only. Part of the clones is absent; in the studies checked, under half of the shortfall reflects unresolved V genes, and no reason is known for the rest. The V and J calls and clone size were taken over from that table, and D and trimming were inferred from the DNA. This sample holds some 110,000 clones; 75% to 85% were observed only once. The top ten clones comprise roughly 2% of the sample.

As concerns this clone: Its cognate antigen has yet to be identified. At one of its ends the junction is not consistent with the germline gene, which may arise from a read error. This sample also contains other DNA sequences that code for the same CDR3.

The sequence links TRBV15 to TRBJ2-1, and perhaps TRBD2 as D gene, on 7 matching bases. Sequenced sample: PBMCs. The sequence derives from a man aged 50 to 60 in good health and CMV-seronegative. CDR3 region: CATSREGGAANEQFF. The sequence in DNA is TGTGCCACCAGCAGAGAAGGGGGGGCCGCCAATGAGCAATTCTTC.